The 10 T cell receptor beta chains below all came from one sample that was sequenced in a study of post-analysis software for immune sequencing data. General study points: Patients carried roughly 5 TRBV segments more frequently than controls did, and TRBV5-6, TRBV5-1 and TRBV20-1 were among them.

The antigens for these receptors are not known. TCR beta libraries were prepared from cDNA with unique molecular identifiers. MiXCR, applied by TCRdb to the PCR reads, yields one record per CDR3 protein. The sample consists of a few hundred thousand distinct CDR3 sequences, about 38% of them appearing once. The sample consisted of blood. These receptors originate from a girl under 18 with multiple sclerosis.

This clonotype was counted ten times or more. The chain combines TRBV25-1 with TRBJ2-1; D uncertain. Germline loops: CDR1 MGHDK, CDR2 SYGVNS. This CDR3 contains 12 residues. V lost 5 bases and J 3 bases, leaving 5 bases between the germline ends. This chain's CDR3 is CASSTFYNEQFF. The DNA for the CDR3 is TGTGCCAGCAGTACCTTCTACAATGAGCAGTTCTTC.

This clonotype was recorded many times. The chain combines TRBV29-1 with TRBJ1-1, with D possibly being TRBD1 (6 bases). This CDR3 comprises 13 residues. V was trimmed by 5 bases and J by 0 bases, leaving 10 bases between them. Germline V gene data show CDR1 as SQVTM and CDR2 as ANQGSEA. CDR3 sequence reads: CSVKGQLNTEAFF. Written as DNA, the CDR3 is TGCAGCGTTAAAGGACAGTTGAACACTGAAGCTTTCTTT.

This clonotype was counted between two and nine times. J is TRBJ1-4 and V is TRBV20-1, with D unresolved. The V end was cut by 2 bases, the J end by 4 bases, with 2 bases between. Per the germline V gene, CDR1 is DFQATT and CDR2 is SNEGSKA (reference sequence). This CDR3 is 11 amino acids long. The CDR3 region is CSARINEKLFF. The CDR3 DNA follows: TGCAGTGCTAGAATTAATGAAAAACTGTTTTTT.

The sample holds many counts of this clonotype. This rearrangement joins TRBV20-1 to TRBJ1-1; D gene unclear. V was clipped by 3 bases and J by 2 bases, with 4 bases between them. CDR1 DFQATT and CDR2 SNEGSKA come from the germline V gene (reference sequence). The CDR3 contains 11 residues. CDR3 residues: CSARKNTEAFF. In DNA, the CDR3 is TGCAGTGCTAGGAAAAACACTGAAGCTTTCTTT.

Many counts were recorded for this clonotype. The chain carries TRBV5-5 and TRBJ1-2, with a possible D match to TRBD1 (6 bases). The germline V gene encodes CDR1 SGHKS and CDR2 YYEKEE (reference sequence). The CDR3 loop spans 12 amino acids. In DNA form, the CDR3 reads TGTGCGTTCGGGGGGCGCGACTATGGCTACACCTTC. Protein product: CAFGGRDYGYTF. Drawing the rest from reference TRBV5-5 and TRBJ1-2, the complete variable domain is DAGVTQSPTHLIKTRGQQVTLRCSPISGHKSVSWYQQVLGQGPQFIFQYYEKEERGRGNFPDRFSARQFPNYSSELNVNALLLGDSALYLCAFGGRDYGYTFGSGTRLTVV.

A word on this clonotype: The junction does not match germline at one end; this may be a read error. The chain recombines TRBV28 with TRBJ2-1; D is possibly TRBD1 (6 bases). The germline CDR1 and CDR2 sequences are MDHEN and SYDVKM. The CDR3 spans 17 residues. CDR3 in amino acids: CASSLWGQPSSYDEQFF. The CDR3 DNA sequence: TGTGCCAGCAGTTTATGGGGACAACCCAGCTCCTACGATGAGCAGTTCTTC.

This clonotype occurred many times. The chain employs TRBV4-1 and TRBJ1-5; no reliable D call. V was pared by 2 bases and J by 4 bases, with 12 bases between. CDR3 length: 15 amino acids. Germline V CDR1 and CDR2: MGHRA, YSYEKL. CDR3 in amino acids: CASSQSHDPNQPQHF. CDR3 DNA: TGCGCCAGCAGCCAAAGTCACGATCCGAATCAGCCCCAGCATTTT.

This clonotype occurred many times. DNA for the CDR3: TGTGCCAGCAGTCCCGGACCGTATACGCAGTATTTT. Translated, it gives CASSPGPYTQYF. The chain employs TRBV12-3 or TRBV12-4 and TRBJ2-3; D uncertain. The CDR3 length is 12 residues. V shed 5 bases and J shed 7 bases, with 10 bases lying between them.

As concerns this clonotype: Since a much larger clone is just one base distant, this may be a read error. The chain has TRBV14 and TRBJ2-5; D is possibly TRBD2 (6 bases). Germline CDR1 is SGHDN and CDR2 is FVKESK. V was clipped by 3 bases and J by 0 bases, with 23 bases between them. The CDR3 spans 19 residues. The CDR3 spells CASSQRIWEEGWYQETQYF. The CDR3 region has the DNA TGTGCCAGCAGCCAGAGGATCTGGGAGGAAGGGTGGTACCAAGAGACCCAGTACTTC.

This clonotype appeared a few times. This chain links TRBV29-1 with TRBJ2-7, with 8 bases that match TRBD2. The ends lost 4 bases at V and 4 bases at J; junction bases unmatched: 9. CDR1 is SQVTM and CDR2 is ANQGSEA in the germline V gene. The CDR3 covers 14 residues. For the CDR3, the DNA is TGCAGCGTTGCCGCGGGGGGCCGGTTTTACGAGCAGTACTTC. It translates to CSVAAGGRFYEQYF.